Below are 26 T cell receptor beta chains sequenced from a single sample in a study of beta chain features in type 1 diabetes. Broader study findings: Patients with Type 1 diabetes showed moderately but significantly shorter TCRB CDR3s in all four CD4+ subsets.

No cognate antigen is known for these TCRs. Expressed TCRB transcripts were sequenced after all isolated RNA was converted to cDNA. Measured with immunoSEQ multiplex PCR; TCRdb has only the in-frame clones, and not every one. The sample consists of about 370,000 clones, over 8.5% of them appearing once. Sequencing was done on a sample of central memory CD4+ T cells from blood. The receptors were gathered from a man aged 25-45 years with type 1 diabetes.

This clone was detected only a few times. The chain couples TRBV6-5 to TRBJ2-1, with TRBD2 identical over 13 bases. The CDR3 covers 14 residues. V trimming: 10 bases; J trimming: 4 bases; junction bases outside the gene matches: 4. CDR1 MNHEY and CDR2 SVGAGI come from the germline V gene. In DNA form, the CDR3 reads TGTGCCATTCGGACTAGCGGGGGATACAATGAGCAGTTCTTC. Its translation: CAIRTSGGYNEQFF.

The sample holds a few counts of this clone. DNA for the CDR3: TGTGCCATCAGCCCCAGTAGCGCCGAGGCCCCAGATACGCAGTATTTT. As protein: CAISPSSAEAPDTQYF. The chain couples TRBV10-3 to TRBJ2-3, with D perhaps matching TRBD2 (5 bases). Trimming took 6 bases from V and 4 from J, leaving 20 bases between them. This CDR3 has 16 amino acids. Germline V gene sequence: CDR1 ENHRY, CDR2 SYGVKD.

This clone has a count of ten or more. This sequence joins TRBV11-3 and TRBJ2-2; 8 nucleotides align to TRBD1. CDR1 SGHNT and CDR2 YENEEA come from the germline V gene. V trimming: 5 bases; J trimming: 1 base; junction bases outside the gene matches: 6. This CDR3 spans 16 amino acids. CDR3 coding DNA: TGTGCCAGCAGCCCCTGGACAGGGATGAACACCGGGGAGCTGTTTTTT. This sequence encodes CASSPWTGMNTGELFF.

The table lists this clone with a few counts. The CDR3 sequence: CASSPPSGTGYYEQYF. The CDR3 DNA reads TGCGCCAGCAGCCCTCCCTCAGGGACAGGGTATTACGAGCAGTACTTC. The rearrangement links TRBV5-1 to TRBJ2-7, with TRBD1 matching over 9 bases. This CDR3 is 16 amino acids long. Germline V CDR1 and CDR2: SGHRS, YFSETQ. After removal of 4 bases from V and 4 bases from J, the junction contained 12 bases not matched to a gene.

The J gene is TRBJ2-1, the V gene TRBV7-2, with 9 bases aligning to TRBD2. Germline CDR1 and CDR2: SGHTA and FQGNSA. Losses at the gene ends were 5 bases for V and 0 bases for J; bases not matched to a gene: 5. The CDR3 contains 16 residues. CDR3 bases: TGTGCCAGCAGCCTTCTAGCGGGAAACTCCTACAATGAGCAGTTCTTC. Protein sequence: CASSLLAGNSYNEQFF.

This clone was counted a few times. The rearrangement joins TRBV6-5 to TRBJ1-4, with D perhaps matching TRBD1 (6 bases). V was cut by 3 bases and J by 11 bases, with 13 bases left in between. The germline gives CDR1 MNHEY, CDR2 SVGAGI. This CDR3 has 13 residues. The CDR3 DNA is TGTGCCAGCAGTTATGGGCAGGGGCAGAAACTGTTTTTT. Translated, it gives CASSYGQGQKLFF.

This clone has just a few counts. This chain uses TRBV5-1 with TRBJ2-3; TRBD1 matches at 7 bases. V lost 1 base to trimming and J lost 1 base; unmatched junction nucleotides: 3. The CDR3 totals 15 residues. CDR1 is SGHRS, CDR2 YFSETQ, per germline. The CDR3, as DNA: TGCGCCAGCAGCTTGCAGGGGGTCGGCACAGATACGCAGTATTTT. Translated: CASSLQGVGTDTQYF.

Written as DNA, the CDR3 is TGTGCCAGCAGAACGGGACGAGAGACCCAGTACTTC. Its protein product is CASRTGRETQYF. The chain links TRBV6-5 to TRBJ2-5; D might be TRBD1 or TRBD2, each matching 5 bases. The CDR3 contains 12 residues. Trimming pared 6 bases from V and 4 bases from J, leaving 9 bases between. Germline values: CDR1 MNHEY, CDR2 SVGAGI.

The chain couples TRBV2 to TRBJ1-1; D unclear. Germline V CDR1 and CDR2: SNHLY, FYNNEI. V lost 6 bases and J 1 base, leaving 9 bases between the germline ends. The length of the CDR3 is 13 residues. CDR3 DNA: TGTGCCAGCAGGGAACATCAGAACACTGAAGCTTTCTTT. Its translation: CASREHQNTEAFF.

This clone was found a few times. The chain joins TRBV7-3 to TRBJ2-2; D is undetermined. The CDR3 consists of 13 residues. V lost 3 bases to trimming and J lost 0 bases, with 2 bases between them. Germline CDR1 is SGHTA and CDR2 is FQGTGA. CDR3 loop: CASSFANTGELFF. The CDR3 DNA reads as TGTGCCAGCAGCTTCGCGAACACCGGGGAGCTGTTTTTT.

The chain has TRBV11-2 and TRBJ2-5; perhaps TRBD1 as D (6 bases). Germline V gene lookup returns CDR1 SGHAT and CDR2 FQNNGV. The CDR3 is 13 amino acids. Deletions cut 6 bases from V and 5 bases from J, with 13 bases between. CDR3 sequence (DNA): TGTGCCAGCAGGCAAACAGGGTCGGAGACCCAGTACTTC. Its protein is CASRQTGSETQYF.

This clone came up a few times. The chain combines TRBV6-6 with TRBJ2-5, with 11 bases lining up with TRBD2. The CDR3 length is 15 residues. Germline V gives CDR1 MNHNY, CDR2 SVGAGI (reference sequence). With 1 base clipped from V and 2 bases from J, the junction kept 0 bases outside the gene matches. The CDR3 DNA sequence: TGTGCCAGCAGTTACTTAGCGGGAGGGCAAGAGACCCAGTACTTC. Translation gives CASSYLAGGQETQYF.

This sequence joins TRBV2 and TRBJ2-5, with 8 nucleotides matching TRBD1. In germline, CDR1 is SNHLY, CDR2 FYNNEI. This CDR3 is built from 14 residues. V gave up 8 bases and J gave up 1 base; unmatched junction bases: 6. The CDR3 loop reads CASQQGAIQETQYF. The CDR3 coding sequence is TGTGCCAGCCAGCAGGGGGCGATCCAAGAGACCCAGTACTTC.

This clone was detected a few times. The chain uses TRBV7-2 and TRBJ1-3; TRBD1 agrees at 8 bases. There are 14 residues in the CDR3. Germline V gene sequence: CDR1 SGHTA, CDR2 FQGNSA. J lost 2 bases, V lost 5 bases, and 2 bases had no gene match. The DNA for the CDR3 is TGTGCCAGCAGCCCGGACAGGGCTGGAAACACCATATATTTT. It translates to CASSPDRAGNTIYF.

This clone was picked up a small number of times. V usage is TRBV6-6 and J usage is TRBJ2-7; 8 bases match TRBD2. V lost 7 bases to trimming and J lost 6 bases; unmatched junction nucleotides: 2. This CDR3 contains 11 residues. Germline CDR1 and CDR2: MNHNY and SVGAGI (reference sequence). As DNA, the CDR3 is TGTGCCAGCACCCGGGAGGGCGAGCAGTACTTC. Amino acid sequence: CASTREGEQYF.

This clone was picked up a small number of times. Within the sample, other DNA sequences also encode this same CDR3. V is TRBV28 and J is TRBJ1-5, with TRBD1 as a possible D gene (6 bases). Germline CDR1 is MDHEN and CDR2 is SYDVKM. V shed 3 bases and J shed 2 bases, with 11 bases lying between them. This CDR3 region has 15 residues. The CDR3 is CASSLGGGGNQPQHF. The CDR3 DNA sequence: TGTGCCAGCAGTTTGGGAGGGGGTGGCAATCAGCCCCAGCATTTT.

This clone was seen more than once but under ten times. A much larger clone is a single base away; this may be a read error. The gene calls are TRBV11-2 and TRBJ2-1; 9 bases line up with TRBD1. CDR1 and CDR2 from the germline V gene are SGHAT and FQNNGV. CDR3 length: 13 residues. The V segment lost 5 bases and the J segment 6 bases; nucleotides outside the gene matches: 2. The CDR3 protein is CASSPTGGNEQFF. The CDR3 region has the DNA TGTGCCAGCAGCCCGACAGGGGGCAATGAGCAGTTCTTC.

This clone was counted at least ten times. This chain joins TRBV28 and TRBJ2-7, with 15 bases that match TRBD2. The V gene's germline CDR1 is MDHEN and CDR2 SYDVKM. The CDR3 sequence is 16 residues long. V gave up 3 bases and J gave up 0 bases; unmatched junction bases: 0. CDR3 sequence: CASSLGLAGGSYEQYF. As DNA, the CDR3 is TGTGCCAGCAGTTTGGGACTAGCGGGAGGCTCCTACGAGCAGTACTTC.

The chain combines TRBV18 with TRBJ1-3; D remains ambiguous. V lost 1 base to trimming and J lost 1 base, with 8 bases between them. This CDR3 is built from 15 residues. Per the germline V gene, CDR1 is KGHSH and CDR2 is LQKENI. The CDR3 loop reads CASSPLRESGNTIYF. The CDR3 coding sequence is TGTGCCAGCTCACCACTTAGGGAGTCTGGAAACACCATATATTTT.

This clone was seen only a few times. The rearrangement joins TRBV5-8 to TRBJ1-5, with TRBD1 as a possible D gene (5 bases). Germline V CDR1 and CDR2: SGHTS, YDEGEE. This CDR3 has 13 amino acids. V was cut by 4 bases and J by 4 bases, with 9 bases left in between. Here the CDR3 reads CASSIQENQPQHF. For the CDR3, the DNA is TGTGCCAGCAGCATACAGGAAAATCAGCCCCAGCATTTT.

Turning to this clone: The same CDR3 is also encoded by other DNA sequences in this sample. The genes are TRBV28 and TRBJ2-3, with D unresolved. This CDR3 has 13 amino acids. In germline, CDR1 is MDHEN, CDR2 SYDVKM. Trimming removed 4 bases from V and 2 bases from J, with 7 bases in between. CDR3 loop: CASSSADTDTQYF. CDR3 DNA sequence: TGTGCCAGCAGTTCGGCCGACACAGATACGCAGTATTTT.

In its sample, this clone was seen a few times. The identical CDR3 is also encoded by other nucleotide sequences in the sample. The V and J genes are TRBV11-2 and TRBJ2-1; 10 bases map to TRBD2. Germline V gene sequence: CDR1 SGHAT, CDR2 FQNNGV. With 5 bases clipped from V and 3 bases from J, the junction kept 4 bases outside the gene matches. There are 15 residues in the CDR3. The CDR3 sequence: CASSRLAGGYNEQFF. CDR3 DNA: TGTGCCAGCAGCAGATTAGCGGGAGGCTACAATGAGCAGTTCTTC.

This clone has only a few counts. The DNA for the CDR3 is TGTGCCAGCAGCTGGACAGGGGCAGGGGATACGCAGTATTTT. Its translation: CASSWTGAGDTQYF. The genes are TRBV6-1 and TRBJ2-3; 9 bases line up with TRBD1. The V and J ends lost 6 bases and 6 bases, in that order; junction bases with no gene match: 7. The germline gives CDR1 MNHNS, CDR2 SASEGT. This CDR3 region has 14 residues.

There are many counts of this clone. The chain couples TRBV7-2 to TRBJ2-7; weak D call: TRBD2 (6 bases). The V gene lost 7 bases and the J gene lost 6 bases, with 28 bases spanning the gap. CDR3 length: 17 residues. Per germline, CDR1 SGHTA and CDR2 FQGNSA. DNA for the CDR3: TGTGCCAGCAAACTTAAAGTGTGGGACTCCCTCTCTGGCGAGCAGTACTTC. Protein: CASKLKVWDSLSGEQYF.

The CDR3 spells CASSVADSGNTIYF. CDR3 in DNA: TGTGCCAGCAGTGTCGCAGACTCTGGAAACACCATATATTTT. The chain carries TRBV2 and TRBJ1-3; D not resolved. V lost 4 bases to trimming and J lost 0 bases, with 7 bases between them. The CDR3 extends over 14 amino acids. CDR1 and CDR2 (germline): SNHLY, FYNNEI.

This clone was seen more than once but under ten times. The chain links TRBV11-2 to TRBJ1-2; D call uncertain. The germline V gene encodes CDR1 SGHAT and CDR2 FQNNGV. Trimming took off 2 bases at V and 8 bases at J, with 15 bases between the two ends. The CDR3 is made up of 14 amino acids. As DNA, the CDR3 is TGTGCCAGCAGCTTATACGGATCGATGGCGGGCTACACCTTC. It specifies CASSLYGSMAGYTF. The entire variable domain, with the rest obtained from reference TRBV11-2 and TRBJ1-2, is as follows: EAGVAQSPRYKIIEKRQSVAFWCNPISGHATLYWYQQILGQGPKLLIQFQNNGVVDDSQLPKDRFSAERLKGVDSTLKIQPAKLEDSAVYLCASSLYGSMAGYTFGSGTRLTVV.